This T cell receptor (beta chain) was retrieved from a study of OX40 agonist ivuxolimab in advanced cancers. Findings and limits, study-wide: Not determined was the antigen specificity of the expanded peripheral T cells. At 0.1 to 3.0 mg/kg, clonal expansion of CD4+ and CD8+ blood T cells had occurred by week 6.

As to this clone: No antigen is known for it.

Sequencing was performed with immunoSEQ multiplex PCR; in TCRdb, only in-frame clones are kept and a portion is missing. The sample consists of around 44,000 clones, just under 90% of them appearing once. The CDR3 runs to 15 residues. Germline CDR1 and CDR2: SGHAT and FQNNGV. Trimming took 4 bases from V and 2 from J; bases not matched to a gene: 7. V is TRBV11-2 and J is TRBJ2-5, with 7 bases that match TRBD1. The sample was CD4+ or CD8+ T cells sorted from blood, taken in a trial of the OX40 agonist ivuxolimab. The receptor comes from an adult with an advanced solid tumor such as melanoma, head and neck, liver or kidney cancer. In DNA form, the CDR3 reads TGTGCCAGCAGCTCCCTTAGGGGGCGACAAGAGACCCAGTACTTC. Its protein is CASSSLRGRQETQYF. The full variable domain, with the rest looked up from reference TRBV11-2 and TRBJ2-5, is EAGVAQSPRYKIIEKRQSVAFWCNPISGHATLYWYQQILGQGPKLLIQFQNNGVVDDSQLPKDRFSAERLKGVDSTLKIQPAKLEDSAVYLCASSSLRGRQETQYFGPGTRLLVL.